Listed below are T cell receptor beta chains from one sample, sequenced in a study of T cells in Graves' hyperthyroidism and ophthalmopathy. TCRdb called the multiplex PCR reads again in MiXCR, with one record for every CDR3 protein. The data show 500,000 to 600,000 distinct CDR3 sequences, about half seen once. Sample: peripheral blood or thyroid tissue (not recorded which). The receptors originated from an adult woman with Graves' disease, either hyperthyroidism or ophthalmopathy (not recorded which). CDR3s include the opening cysteine and the closing phenylalanine or tryptophan. The order of the fields is CDR3 protein, CDR3 DNA, V gene, D gene, J gene, clone size. A D gene is named only where the DNA matches it firmly. Only part of the rows carry a size: once, few, many, or a class if the clone is expanded.

CDR3aa: CASSALLARPTDTQYF
CDR3nt: TGTGCCAGCAGCGCCTTACTAGCTAGGCCCACAGATACGCAGTATTTT
v_gene: TRBV7-2
d_gene: -
j_gene: TRBJ2-3
abundance: -

CDR3aa: CSADRTGSNTEAFF
CDR3nt: TGCAGTGCAGACCGGACAGGGTCGAACACTGAAGCTTTCTTT
v_gene: TRBV20-1
d_gene: TRBD1
j_gene: TRBJ1-1
abundance: many

CDR3aa: CASSRQGTLDYEQYF
CDR3nt: TGTGCCAGCAGCCGACAGGGGACCCTCGACTACGAGCAGTACTTC
v_gene: TRBV11-2
d_gene: TRBD1
j_gene: TRBJ2-7
abundance: -

CDR3aa: CASSLSIGTYGYTF
CDR3nt: TGTGCCAGCAGTTTGTCAATCGGCACCTATGGCTACACCTTC
v_gene: TRBV28
d_gene: -
j_gene: TRBJ1-2
abundance: many

CDR3aa: CASSQSSGNDEQYF
CDR3nt: TGTGCCAGCAGCCAATCTAGCGGGAACGACGAGCAGTACTTC
v_gene: TRBV3-1
d_gene: TRBD2
j_gene: TRBJ2-7
abundance: many

CDR3aa: CSVELGGQETQYF
CDR3nt: TGCAGCGTTGAATTGGGAGGCCAAGAGACCCAGTACTTC
v_gene: TRBV29-1
d_gene: -
j_gene: TRBJ2-5
abundance: few

CDR3aa: CAISEYVRGNFAEQYF
CDR3nt: TGTGCCATCAGTGAGTACGTTCGGGGGAATTTTGCCGAGCAGTACTTC
v_gene: TRBV10-3
d_gene: -
j_gene: TRBJ2-7
abundance: many

CDR3aa: CASSSYRGLRANYGYTF
CDR3nt: TGTGCCAGCAGCTCTTACAGGGGACTAAGAGCTAACTATGGCTACACCTTC
v_gene: TRBV11-2
d_gene: TRBD1
j_gene: TRBJ1-2
abundance: many

CDR3aa: CASSVAPQAGSYEQYF
CDR3nt: TGTGCCAGCAGCGTAGCCCCACAGGCAGGGTCATACGAGCAGTACTTC
v_gene: TRBV9
d_gene: -
j_gene: TRBJ2-7
abundance: -

CDR3aa: CASSSPPGTGFNQPQHF
CDR3nt: TGTGCCAGTAGTTCCCCTCCCGGGACAGGGTTCAATCAGCCCCAGCATTTT
v_gene: TRBV19
d_gene: TRBD1
j_gene: TRBJ1-5
abundance: -

CDR3aa: CASSQRQGGNYGYTF
CDR3nt: TGTGCCAGCAGTCAACGACAGGGGGGTAACTATGGCTACACCTTC
v_gene: TRBV12-3/TRBV12-4
d_gene: TRBD1
j_gene: TRBJ1-2
abundance: many

CDR3aa: CSPGALNTEAFF
CDR3nt: TGCAGCCCGGGGGCCTTGAACACTGAAGCTTTCTTT
v_gene: TRBV29-1
d_gene: -
j_gene: TRBJ1-1
abundance: -

CDR3aa: CSAVGAHTGELFF
CDR3nt: TGCAGTGCTGTCGGGGCCCACACCGGGGAGCTGTTTTTT
v_gene: TRBV20-1
d_gene: -
j_gene: TRBJ2-2
abundance: many

CDR3aa: CASRTTQGAQFF
CDR3nt: TGTGCCAGCAGGACTACACAGGGGGCGCAGTTTTTT
v_gene: TRBV6-1
d_gene: TRBD1
j_gene: TRBJ1-4
abundance: -

CDR3aa: CSASPGTSATYEQYF
CDR3nt: TGCAGTGCGTCCCCCGGGACTAGCGCGACCTACGAGCAGTACTTC
v_gene: TRBV20-1
d_gene: TRBD2
j_gene: TRBJ2-7
abundance: -

CDR3aa: CASSSRTSEQYF
CDR3nt: TGTGCCAGCAGTTCGAGGACGTCCGAGCAGTACTTC
v_gene: TRBV12-3/TRBV12-4
d_gene: -
j_gene: TRBJ2-7
abundance: few

CDR3aa: CASSPSGGLQPQHF
CDR3nt: TGTGCCAGCAGCCCCTCGGGGGGCTTGCAGCCCCAGCATTTT
v_gene: TRBV7-9
d_gene: -
j_gene: TRBJ1-5
abundance: many

CDR3aa: CASSDRGLFF
CDR3nt: TGTGCCAGCAGTGACAGGGGGCTGTTTTTT
v_gene: TRBV6-1
d_gene: -
j_gene: TRBJ2-2
abundance: once

CDR3aa: CASQKQGYTGELFF
CDR3nt: TGTGCCAGTCAAAAACAGGGGTACACCGGGGAGCTGTTTTTT
v_gene: TRBV19
d_gene: TRBD1
j_gene: TRBJ2-2
abundance: many

CDR3aa: CASRIDRGETQYF
CDR3nt: TGTGCCAGCAGGATTGACAGGGGAGAGACCCAGTACTTC
v_gene: TRBV12-3/TRBV12-4
d_gene: TRBD1
j_gene: TRBJ2-5
abundance: few

CDR3aa: CASTDTRDNWGSPLHF
CDR3nt: TGTGCCAGCACAGACACCAGGGACAATTGGGGGTCACCCCTCCACTTT
v_gene: TRBV28
d_gene: -
j_gene: TRBJ1-6
abundance: -

CDR3aa: CAISESTANTEAFF
CDR3nt: TGTGCCATCAGTGAGTCGACAGCTAACACTGAAGCTTTCTTT
v_gene: TRBV10-3
d_gene: -
j_gene: TRBJ1-1
abundance: -

CDR3aa: CASSLNEGDQCF
CDR3nt: TGTGCCAGCAGTTTAAATGAGGGGGATCAGTGTTTT
v_gene: TRBV12-3/TRBV12-4
d_gene: -
j_gene: TRBJ1-4
abundance: -

CDR3aa: CASSLSGPSGIQPQHF
CDR3nt: TGTGCCAGCAGCTTAAGTGGGCCAAGCGGCATTCAGCCCCAGCATTTT
v_gene: TRBV7-9
d_gene: -
j_gene: TRBJ1-5
abundance: -

CDR3aa: CSLGALAGEETQYF
CDR3nt: TGCAGTTTAGGGGCACTAGCGGGAGAAGAGACCCAGTACTTC
v_gene: TRBV29-1
d_gene: TRBD2
j_gene: TRBJ2-5
abundance: few

CDR3aa: CSARVFGRGDEKLFF
CDR3nt: TGCAGTGCTAGAGTCTTTGGCAGGGGCGATGAAAAACTGTTTTTT
v_gene: TRBV20-1
d_gene: -
j_gene: TRBJ1-4
abundance: many

CDR3aa: CASSRGGPEQYF
CDR3nt: TGTGCCAGCAGCCGGGGGGGACCCGAGCAGTACTTC
v_gene: TRBV5-6
d_gene: TRBD2
j_gene: TRBJ2-7
abundance: many

CDR3aa: CAWSVGDNQPQHF
CDR3nt: TGTGCCTGGAGTGTTGGAGATAATCAGCCCCAGCATTTT
v_gene: TRBV30
d_gene: -
j_gene: TRBJ1-5
abundance: many

CDR3aa: CASSWEDRAYEQYF
CDR3nt: TGCGCCAGCAGCTGGGAGGACAGGGCCTACGAGCAGTACTTC
v_gene: TRBV5-1
d_gene: TRBD1
j_gene: TRBJ2-7
abundance: -

CDR3aa: CASSPWTLDTEAFF
CDR3nt: TGTGCCAGCAGCCCATGGACGCTGGACACTGAAGCTTTCTTT
v_gene: TRBV7-8
d_gene: -
j_gene: TRBJ1-1
abundance: -

CDR3aa: CASSLASAGYSYEQYF
CDR3nt: TGTGCCAGCAGCTTAGCCTCAGCGGGTTATTCCTACGAGCAGTACTTC
v_gene: TRBV7-9
d_gene: -
j_gene: TRBJ2-7
abundance: many

CDR3aa: CASRRPGRANTGELFF
CDR3nt: TGTGCCAGCAGACGCCCGGGTCGAGCGAACACCGGGGAGCTGTTTTTT
v_gene: TRBV11-2
d_gene: -
j_gene: TRBJ2-2
abundance: -